This TCR beta chain was profiled in a study of technical replicates of blood from several donors. TCRdb's table, derived via immunoSEQ multiplex PCR, lists solely in-frame clones and lacks some. Found here are tens of thousands of clones, 90% to 97% of them singletons; the top ten hold 0.36%. This clonotype originated in a human donor in good health. The specimen was T cells isolated from PBMCs.

CDR3 loop: CASSHTGGWWEPQHF. The CDR3 DNA reads as TGTGCCAGCAGCCATACAGGGGGCTGGTGGGAGCCCCAGCATTTT. The genes are TRBV9 and TRBJ1-5; 9 bases agree with TRBD1. V was clipped by 4 bases and J by 8 bases; unmatched bases: 10. The CDR3 is 15 residues long. Germline V lookup: CDR1 SGDLS, CDR2 YYNGEE. The entire variable domain, with the rest obtained from reference TRBV9 and TRBJ1-5, is as follows: DSGVTQTPKHLITATGQRVTLRCSPRSGDLSVYWYQQSLDQGLQFLIQYYNGEERAKGNILERFSAQQFPDLHSELNLSSLELGDSALYFCASSHTGGWWEPQHFGDGTRLSIL.